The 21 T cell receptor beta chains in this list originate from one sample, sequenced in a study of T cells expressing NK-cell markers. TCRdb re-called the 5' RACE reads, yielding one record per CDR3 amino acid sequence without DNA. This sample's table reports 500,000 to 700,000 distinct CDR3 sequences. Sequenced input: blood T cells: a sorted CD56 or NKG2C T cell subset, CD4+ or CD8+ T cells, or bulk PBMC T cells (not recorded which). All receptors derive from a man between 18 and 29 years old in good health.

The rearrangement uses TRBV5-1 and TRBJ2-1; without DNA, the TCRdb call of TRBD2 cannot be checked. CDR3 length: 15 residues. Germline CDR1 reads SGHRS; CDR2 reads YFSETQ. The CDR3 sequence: CASSLDWTRSNEQFF.

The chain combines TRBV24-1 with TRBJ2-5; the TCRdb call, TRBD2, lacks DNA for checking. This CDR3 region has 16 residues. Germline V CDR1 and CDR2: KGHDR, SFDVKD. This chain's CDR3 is CATSDSSWEDGKTQYF.

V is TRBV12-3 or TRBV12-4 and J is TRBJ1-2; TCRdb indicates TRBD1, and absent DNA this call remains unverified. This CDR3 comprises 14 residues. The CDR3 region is CASSPPSGFYGYTF.

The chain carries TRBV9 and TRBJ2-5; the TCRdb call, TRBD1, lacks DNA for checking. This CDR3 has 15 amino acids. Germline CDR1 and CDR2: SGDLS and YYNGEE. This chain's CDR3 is CASSVLPKGGETQYF.

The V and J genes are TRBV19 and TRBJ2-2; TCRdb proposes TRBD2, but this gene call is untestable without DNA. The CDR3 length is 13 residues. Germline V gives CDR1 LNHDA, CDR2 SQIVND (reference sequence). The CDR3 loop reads CASTASVPGELFF.

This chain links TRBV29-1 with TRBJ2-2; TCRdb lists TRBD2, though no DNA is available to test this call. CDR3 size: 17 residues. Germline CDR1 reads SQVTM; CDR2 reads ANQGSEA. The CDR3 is CSVALAGFRKNTGELFF.

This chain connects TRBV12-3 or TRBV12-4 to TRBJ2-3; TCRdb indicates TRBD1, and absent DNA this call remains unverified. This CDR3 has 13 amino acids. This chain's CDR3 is CASALGGTDTQYF.

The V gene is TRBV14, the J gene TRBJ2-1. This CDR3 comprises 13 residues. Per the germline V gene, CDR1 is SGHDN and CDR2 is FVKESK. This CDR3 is CASSRSVGNEQFF.

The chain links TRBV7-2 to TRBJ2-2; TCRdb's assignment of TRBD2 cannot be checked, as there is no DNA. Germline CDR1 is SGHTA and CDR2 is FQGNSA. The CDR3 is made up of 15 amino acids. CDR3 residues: CASSTSGRVSGELFF.

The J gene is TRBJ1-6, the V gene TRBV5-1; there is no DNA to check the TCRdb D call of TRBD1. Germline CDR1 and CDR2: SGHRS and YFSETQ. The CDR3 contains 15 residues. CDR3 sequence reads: CASSTRQGTGSPLHF.

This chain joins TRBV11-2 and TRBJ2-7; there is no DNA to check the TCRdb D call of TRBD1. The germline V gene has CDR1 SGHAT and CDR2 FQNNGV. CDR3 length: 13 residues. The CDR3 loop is CASSLRGQNEQYF.

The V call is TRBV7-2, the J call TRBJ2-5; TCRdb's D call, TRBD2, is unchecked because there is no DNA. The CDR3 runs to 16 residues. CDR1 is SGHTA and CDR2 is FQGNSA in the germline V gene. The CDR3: CATSGEGAGERETQYF.

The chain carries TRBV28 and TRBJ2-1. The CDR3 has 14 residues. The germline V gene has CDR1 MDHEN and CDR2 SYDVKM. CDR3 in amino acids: CASRGSGPHNEQFF.

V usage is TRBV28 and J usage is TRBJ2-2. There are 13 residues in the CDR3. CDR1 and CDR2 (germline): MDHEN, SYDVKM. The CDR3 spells CASSTTNTGELFF.

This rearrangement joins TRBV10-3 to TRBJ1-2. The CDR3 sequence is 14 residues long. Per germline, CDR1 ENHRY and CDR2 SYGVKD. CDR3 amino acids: CAIRVNRENYGYTF.

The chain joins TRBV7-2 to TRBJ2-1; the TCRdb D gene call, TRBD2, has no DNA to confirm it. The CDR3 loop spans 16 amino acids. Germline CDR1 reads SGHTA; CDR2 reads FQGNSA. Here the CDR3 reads CASSPRPPSSYNEQFF.

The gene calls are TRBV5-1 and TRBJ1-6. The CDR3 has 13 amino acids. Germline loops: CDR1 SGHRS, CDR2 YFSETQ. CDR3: CASSLAARSALHF.

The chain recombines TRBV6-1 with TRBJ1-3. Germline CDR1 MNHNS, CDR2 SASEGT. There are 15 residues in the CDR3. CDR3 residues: CASSEDGSSGNTIYF.

CDR3 amino acids: CSASLPPGLAGGLNTGELFF. The chain couples TRBV20-1 to TRBJ2-2; TCRdb picks TRBD2, but there is no DNA to check that call. CDR3 length: 20 amino acids. Germline lookup yields CDR1 DFQATT and CDR2 SNEGSKA (reference sequence).

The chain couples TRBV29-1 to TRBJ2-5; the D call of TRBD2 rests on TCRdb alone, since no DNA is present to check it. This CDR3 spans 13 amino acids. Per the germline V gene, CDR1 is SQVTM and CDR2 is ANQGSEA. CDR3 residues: CSVERGGSETQYF.

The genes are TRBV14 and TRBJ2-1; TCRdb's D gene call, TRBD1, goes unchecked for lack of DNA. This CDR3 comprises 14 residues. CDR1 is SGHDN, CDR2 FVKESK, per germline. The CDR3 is CASSQESGGTEQFF. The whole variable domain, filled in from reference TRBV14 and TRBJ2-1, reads EAGVTQFPSHSVIEKGQTVTLRCDPISGHDNLYWYRRVMGKEIKFLLHFVKESKQDESGMPNNRFLAERTGGTYSTLKVQPAELEDSGVYFCASSQESGGTEQFFGPGTRLTVL.